Below, 27 T cell receptor beta chains from the same sample are listed, as sequenced in a study of cytomegalovirus exposure and HLA in healthy donors. This PCR relied on a set of 60 Vbeta primers and 13 Jbeta primers. Here immunoSEQ multiplex PCR was the method, and the copy in TCRdb shows in-frame clones only, minus some. The table shows some 90,000 clones, with 65% to 80% occurring only once. The sequencing sample was made of PBMCs. These TCRs come from a female donor in good health and CMV-seropositive.

The V and J genes are TRBV6-6 and TRBJ1-5, with D unresolved. The CDR3 contains 16 residues. Germline CDR1 reads MNHNY; CDR2 reads SVGAGI (reference sequence). The V end lost 0 bases, the J end lost 6 bases, and 15 bases lay between the germline ends. Here the CDR3 DNA reads TGTGCCAGCAGTTACTCTACGTATCGGTCGAGTCAGCCCCAGCATTTT. Translated, it gives CASSYSTYRSSQPQHF.

This clone was counted only a few times. CDR3 sequence (DNA): TGTGCCAGCAGCGTAGGTGGGGGAGGAGGAGATACGCAGTATTTT. Protein: CASSVGGGGGDTQYF. The chain is built from TRBV9 and TRBJ2-3, with D possibly being TRBD2 (6 bases). This CDR3 spans 15 amino acids. CDR1 and CDR2 from the germline V gene are SGDLS and YYNGEE. The ends were cut back, 0 bases at V and 5 bases at J, with 13 bases in the middle. The variable domain in full, completed from reference TRBV9 and TRBJ2-3, reads DSGVTQTPKHLITATGQRVTLRCSPRSGDLSVYWYQQSLDQGLQFLIQYYNGEERAKGNILERFSAQQFPDLHSELNLSSLELGDSALYFCASSVGGGGGDTQYFGPGTRLTVL.

This clone was seen only once. V and J are TRBV7-8 and TRBJ2-3, with 11 bases matching TRBD2. This CDR3 is 18 amino acids long. CDR1 is SGHVS, CDR2 FQNEAQ, per germline. V was pared by 1 base and J by 0 bases, with 6 bases of the junction left unmatched. The CDR3 here is CASSLGTSGRSSTDTQYF. Here the CDR3 DNA reads TGTGCCAGCAGCTTAGGGACTAGCGGGCGCTCTAGCACAGATACGCAGTATTTT.

The rearrangement uses TRBV4-3 and TRBJ1-2, with 7 positions matching TRBD1. This CDR3 comprises 14 residues. The V and J ends lost 0 bases and 8 bases, in that order; junction bases with no gene match: 6. Looked up from germline, CDR1 is LGHNA and CDR2 is YSLEER. CDR3 nucleotide sequence: TGCGCCAGCAGCCAAGATCCGAGAGGGGGCGGCTACACCTTC. Its translation: CASSQDPRGGGYTF.

J is TRBJ2-5 and V is TRBV5-1; the D gene is possibly TRBD2 (6 bases). Germline V CDR1 and CDR2: SGHRS, YFSETQ. The CDR3 spans 16 residues. The germline V and J ends were trimmed by 0 bases and 2 bases, with 14 bases remaining between them. This CDR3 is CASSLATGAIQETQYF. In nucleotides, the CDR3 is TGCGCCAGCAGCTTGGCTACGGGAGCAATACAAGAGACCCAGTACTTC.

This clone was picked up a small number of times. The chain links TRBV4-1 to TRBJ2-3, with 9 bases identical to TRBD2. This CDR3 contains 17 residues. Trimming at V came to 4 bases and at J to 4 bases, leaving 12 bases not matched to a gene. Germline CDR1 MGHRA, CDR2 YSYEKL. The CDR3: CASSRGLAQKVADTQYF. CDR3 DNA: TGCGCCAGCAGCCGAGGACTAGCGCAAAAGGTCGCAGATACGCAGTATTTT.

The chain carries TRBV6-5 and TRBJ2-7; possible D gene TRBD2, 5 bases. The CDR3 consists of 13 residues. Trimming cost V 5 bases and J 6 bases, with 14 bases left between them. Germline V gene data show CDR1 as MNHEY and CDR2 as SVGAGI. Written as DNA, the CDR3 is TGTGCCAGCAGTCCCGGACTGTTAGGCGAGCAGTACTTC. Translating gives CASSPGLLGEQYF.

This chain links TRBV18 with TRBJ1-1; 8 bases are shared with TRBD1. Trimming removed 4 bases from V and 0 bases from J; junction bases left unmatched: 7. Germline CDR1 reads KGHSH; CDR2 reads LQKENI. CDR3 length: 16 amino acids. DNA of the CDR3: TGTGCCAGCTCACTGGCAGGGGGCCACGTGAACACTGAAGCTTTCTTT. It yields the protein CASSLAGGHVNTEAFF.

This rearrangement joins TRBV19 to TRBJ1-1; D unclear. The CDR3 is 14 residues long. The germline gives CDR1 LNHDA, CDR2 SQIVND (reference sequence). The V end was cut by 8 bases, the J end by 3 bases, with 16 bases between. The CDR3 sequence is CASSWTGVDTEAFF. DNA for the CDR3: TGTGCCAGTTCCTGGACTGGGGTAGACACTGAAGCTTTCTTT.

This chain connects TRBV7-9 to TRBJ1-5; 8 positions match TRBD1. CDR3 length: 14 residues. V trimming: 2 bases; J trimming: 5 bases; junction bases outside the gene matches: 2. CDR1 SEHNR and CDR2 FQNEAQ come from the germline V gene (reference sequence). The CDR3 sequence: CASSLPGGHQPQHF. The DNA for the CDR3 is TGTGCCAGCAGCTTACCAGGGGGCCATCAGCCCCAGCATTTT.

In the case of this clone: In the same sample, other DNA sequences code for this CDR3. The chain combines TRBV18 with TRBJ1-1; 10 bases are a match to TRBD1. V was pared by 1 base and J by 3 bases, with 2 bases of the junction left unmatched. The germline CDR1 and CDR2 sequences are KGHSH and LQKENI. CDR3 length: 15 amino acids. In DNA form, the CDR3 reads TGTGCCAGCTCACCACGGACAGGGGGGGACACTGAAGCTTTCTTT. Translating it yields CASSPRTGGDTEAFF.

This chain connects TRBV6-5 to TRBJ1-5, with TRBD1 identical over 11 bases. The CDR3 is made up of 15 amino acids. Trimming at V came to 4 bases and at J to 2 bases, leaving 1 base not matched to a gene. The germline CDR1 and CDR2 sequences are MNHEY and SVGAGI. In nucleotides, the CDR3 is TGTGCCAGCAGTTTGGGACAGGGGGGCAATCAGCCCCAGCATTTT. Residues: CASSLGQGGNQPQHF.

This chain uses TRBV15 with TRBJ2-5, with 7 bases fitting TRBD1. The CDR3 is 14 amino acids. J was trimmed by 3 bases and V by 1 base; bases with no gene match: 2. Germline CDR1 reads LNHNV; CDR2 reads YYDKDF (reference sequence). CDR3 loop: CATSRGGTEETQYF. For the CDR3, the DNA is TGTGCCACCAGCAGAGGGGGGACAGAAGAGACCCAGTACTTC.

V gene TRBV2 combines with J gene TRBJ2-3; TRBD2 agrees at 10 bases. Trimming at V came to 1 base and at J to 5 bases, leaving 9 bases not matched to a gene. Germline-derived CDR1 and CDR2 are SNHLY and FYNNEI. The CDR3 extends over 17 amino acids. CDR3 in amino acids: CASSEDQTSGVGDTQYF. The DNA of the CDR3 is TGTGCCAGCAGTGAAGATCAAACTAGCGGGGTCGGAGATACGCAGTATTTT.

The chain couples TRBV5-1 to TRBJ1-1; TRBD1 might be the D (5 bases). Germline loops: CDR1 SGHRS, CDR2 YFSETQ. V was shortened by 5 bases and J by 4 bases, with 15 bases between the two germline ends. CDR3 length equals 14 residues. The CDR3, as DNA: TGCGCCAGCAGTTCGCAGGGCGGGAGCACTGAAGCTTTCTTT. Protein sequence: CASSSQGGSTEAFF.

The chain links TRBV10-1 to TRBJ2-2; 8 bases are a match to TRBD1. CDR3 length: 15 amino acids. Germline CDR1 and CDR2: WNHNN and SYGVQD (reference sequence). V shed 9 bases, J shed 3 bases, and the junction held 9 bases outside the gene matches. Written as DNA, the CDR3 is TGCGCCAGGAGGACAGGGTCGAGGGACACCGGGGAGCTGTTTTTT. Translated: CARRTGSRDTGELFF.

The J gene is TRBJ2-1, the V gene TRBV28, with 9 bases identical to TRBD2. Germline CDR1 MDHEN, CDR2 SYDVKM. This CDR3 has 14 amino acids. After removal of 6 bases from V and 7 bases from J, the junction contained 7 bases not matched to a gene. The CDR3 sequence is CASRLSGRSNEQFF. The CDR3 DNA is TGTGCCAGCAGGTTGAGCGGGAGGAGTAATGAGCAGTTCTTC.

The rearrangement links TRBV30 to TRBJ1-5, with D perhaps matching TRBD1 (6 bases). The CDR3 extends over 14 amino acids. Trimming left V 5 bases short and J 6 bases short, with 17 bases between. CDR1 is GTSNPN and CDR2 is SVGIG in the germline V gene (reference sequence). The CDR3 DNA reads TGTGCCTGGTCCGTAGGGGGGGGCGGTCAGCCCCAGCATTTT. Translated, it gives CAWSVGGGGQPQHF. The variable domain in full, with the rest retrieved from reference TRBV30 and TRBJ1-5, is SQTIHQWPATLVQPVGSPLSLECTVEGTSNPNLYWYRQAAGRGLQLLFYSVGIGQISSEVPQNLSASRPQDRQFILSSKKLLLSDSGFYLCAWSVGGGGQPQHFGDGTRLSIL.

This chain connects TRBV30 to TRBJ2-5, with D maybe TRBD2 (6 bases). The CDR3 sequence is 15 residues long. Between the trimmed V and J ends, which lost 1 base and 1 base, there was a span of 13 bases. Germline V CDR1 and CDR2: GTSNPN, SVGIG (reference sequence). CDR3 coding DNA: TGTGCCTGGAGTGGTGGCCTAGCGAGCCAAGAGACCCAGTACTTC. Translated: CAWSGGLASQETQYF. Looking up the rest from reference TRBV30 and TRBJ2-5 gives the full variable domain: SQTIHQWPATLVQPVGSPLSLECTVEGTSNPNLYWYRQAAGRGLQLLFYSVGIGQISSEVPQNLSASRPQDRQFILSSKKLLLSDSGFYLCAWSGGLASQETQYFGPGTRLLVL.

This chain links TRBV4-3 with TRBJ2-7; D is possibly TRBD2 (6 bases). Trimming shortened V by 4 bases and J by 0 bases, and 13 bases separated the two germline ends. In germline, CDR1 is LGHNA, CDR2 YSLEER. The CDR3 spans 15 residues. In DNA form, the CDR3 reads TGCGCCAGCAGCCCCGTAGCGGCCAGCTCCTACGAGCAGTACTTC. Protein sequence: CASSPVAASSYEQYF.

The chain is built from TRBV4-1 and TRBJ2-7; D gene uncertain. Between the trimmed V and J ends, which lost 2 bases and 0 bases, there was a span of 8 bases. The CDR3 consists of 14 residues. Germline V lookup: CDR1 MGHRA, CDR2 YSYEKL. This CDR3 is CASSQPTRSYEQYF. The CDR3 coding sequence is TGCGCCAGCAGCCAACCGACACGCTCCTACGAGCAGTACTTC.

This clone showed up just once. An end of the junction does not agree with germline; a read error may underlie this. This chain joins TRBV10-3 and TRBJ2-3; D might be TRBD1 (5 bases). The CDR3 covers 12 residues. CDR1 is ENHRY and CDR2 is SYGVKD in the germline V gene. The CDR3 here is CAISEGVDTRYF. The DNA of the CDR3 is TGTGCCATCTCAGAAGGGGTCGATACGCGGTATTTT.

The chain has TRBV14 and TRBJ2-7; tentative D call: TRBD1 (5 bases). The germline gives CDR1 SGHDN, CDR2 FVKESK. CDR3 length: 14 amino acids. Trimming shortened V by 1 base and J by 5 bases, and 12 bases separated the two germline ends. This CDR3 is CASSQGGRVHEQYF. The CDR3 nucleotides are TGTGCCAGCAGCCAAGGGGGCAGGGTCCACGAGCAGTACTTC. Looking up the rest from reference TRBV14 and TRBJ2-7 gives the full variable domain: EAGVTQFPSHSVIEKGQTVTLRCDPISGHDNLYWYRRVMGKEIKFLLHFVKESKQDESGMPNNRFLAERTGGTYSTLKVQPAELEDSGVYFCASSQGGRVHEQYFGPGTRLTVT.

The rearrangement joins TRBV19 to TRBJ1-2, with D possibly TRBD1 on 5 matching bases. Germline-derived CDR1 and CDR2 are LNHDA and SQIVND (reference sequence). The CDR3 spans 13 residues. V was cut by 4 bases and J by 3 bases, with 9 bases left in between. The CDR3 bases are TGTGCCAGTAGTAGAGAAGGGGACTATGGCTACACCTTC. It specifies CASSREGDYGYTF.

The chain uses TRBV10-3 and TRBJ1-1; unclear D gene. The CDR3 contains 12 residues. The germline V gene encodes CDR1 ENHRY and CDR2 SYGVKD. With 4 bases removed from V and 7 bases from J, the gap between germline ends came to 10 bases. CDR3 loop: CAISVEFGEAFF. DNA of the CDR3: TGTGCCATCAGTGTTGAGTTTGGTGAAGCTTTCTTT.

This clone was recorded a few times. This chain joins TRBV5-1 and TRBJ2-2; D not resolved. CDR3 size: 13 residues. Germline-derived CDR1 and CDR2 are SGHRS and YFSETQ. V was cut by 5 bases and J by 4 bases, with 9 bases left in between. The CDR3 bases are TGCGCCAGCAGTGACTCCCGCACCGGGGAGCTGTTTTTT. It codes for CASSDSRTGELFF.

This sequence joins TRBV10-3 and TRBJ2-7; TRBD2 agrees at 9 bases. CDR1 is ENHRY and CDR2 is SYGVKD in the germline V gene. Unmatched junction bases numbered 8, after V lost 3 bases and J lost 2 bases. The CDR3 is made up of 16 amino acids. The CDR3 bases are TGTGCCATCAGTGAAAATTCTGGCGGGGGGGCCTACGAGCAGTACTTC. This translates into CAISENSGGGAYEQYF.